This T cell receptor (beta chain) was identified in a study of blood T cell repertoires in COVID-19. For the study at large: Sites in the United States, Italy and Spain provided acute and convalescent COVID-19 samples. Sources were T cells, B-cell-depleted T cells, or PBMCs; the material itself was cDNA or gDNA.

The J segment lost 3 bases and the V segment lost 2 bases, leaving 4 bases of the junction unmatched. The CDR3 sequence is 15 residues long. Germline V gene lookup returns CDR1 SGHVS and CDR2 FQNEAQ. Source study methods: Estimates of nucleated cell counts were drawn from the amplification of reference gene primers. Sequencing was performed with immunoSEQ multiplex PCR; in TCRdb, only in-frame clones are kept and a portion is missing. Clonal size and the V and J genes are those of that table, whereas D and trimming came from the DNA. The table has some 38,000 clones, over 80% seen once. The sequenced sample was peripheral blood. This chain links TRBV7-8 with TRBJ2-5; 9 bases align to TRBD2. This receptor was obtained from a man aged 45-60 years with active COVID-19. The CDR3 DNA reads as TGTGCCAGCAGCTTACTAGCGGGGACCGAAGAGACCCAGTACTTC. As protein: CASSLLAGTEETQYF.